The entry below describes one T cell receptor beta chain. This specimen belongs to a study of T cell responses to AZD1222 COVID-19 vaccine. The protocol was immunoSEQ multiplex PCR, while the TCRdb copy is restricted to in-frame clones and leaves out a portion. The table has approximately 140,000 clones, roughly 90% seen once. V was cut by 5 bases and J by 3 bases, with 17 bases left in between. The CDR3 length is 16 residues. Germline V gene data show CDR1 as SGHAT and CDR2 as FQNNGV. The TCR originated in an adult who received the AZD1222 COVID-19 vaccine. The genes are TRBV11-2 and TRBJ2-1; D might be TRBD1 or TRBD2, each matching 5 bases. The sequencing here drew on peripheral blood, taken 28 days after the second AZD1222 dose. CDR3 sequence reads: CASSPTPGRGYNEQFF. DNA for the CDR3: TGTGCCAGCAGCCCCACACCGGGAAGGGGCTACAATGAGCAGTTCTTC.